The rows below give T cell receptor beta chains drawn from one sample of a study of Ad26.COV2.S vaccination and SARS-CoV-2 variants. Repertoires were generated with immunoSEQ multiplex PCR, while TCRdb's copy carries only in-frame clones and drops some. The sample includes some 500,000 clones, roughly 89% of them seen just once. The specimen comprised peripheral blood, sampled in a trial of Ad26.COV2.S vaccine versus placebo. All receptors come from a person aged 18-60 years who received the Ad26.COV2.S COVID-19 vaccine or a placebo. Both conserved end residues are part of each CDR3. A D gene is named only where the DNA matches it firmly. The size of a clone is reported for some rows only, either as once, few or many, or as a class for expanded clones.

TRBV2	TRBJ1-5	-	-	TGTGCCAGCAGTGATGAGCGGGTTTATAGCAATCAGCCCCAGCATTTT	CASSDERVYSNQPQHF
TRBV10-2	TRBJ2-5	-	TRBD2	TGCGCCAGCAGTAGCCTAGCGGGAGGGGGCACCCAGTACTTC	CASSSLAGGGTQYF
TRBV6-2/TRBV6-3	TRBJ2-7	-	TRBD1	TGTGCCAGCAGTTACCGAGGGACAGGGAACACCTACGAGCAGTACTTC	CASSYRGTGNTYEQYF
TRBV28	TRBJ1-6	-	TRBD1	TGTGCCAGCAGTTTAGTACAGGGGCGTTCACCCCTCCACTTT	CASSLVQGRSPLHF
TRBV3-1/TRBV3-2	TRBJ2-2	-	-	TGTGCCAGCAGCCATAACCGCGCGGCGGGGGGGGAGCTGTTTTTT	CASSHNRAAGGELFF
TRBV6-5	TRBJ2-7	-	-	TGTGCCAGCAGTTACTCAGGACTGGCGTACTCCTACGAGCAGTACTTC	CASSYSGLAYSYEQYF
TRBV2	TRBJ2-4	-	TRBD2	TGTGCCAGCAGTGGCACTAGCGGGGGGGACGATAGTCGGTGGAACATTCAGTACTTC	CASSGTSGGDDSRWNIQYF
TRBV18	TRBJ1-1	once	-	TGTGCCAGCTTAACAGGACTGGGGACTGAAGCTTTCTTT	CASLTGLGTEAFF
TRBV28	TRBJ2-5	-	-	TGTGCCAGCACTTCCCCAGGGACGGAGACCCAGTACTTC	CASTSPGTETQYF
TRBV19	TRBJ1-1	-	-	TGTGCCAGTAGTATAGCCAAGAACACTGAAGCTTTCTTT	CASSIAKNTEAFF
TRBV12-3/TRBV12-4	TRBJ1-1	-	-	TGTGCCAGCAGGCCCAACGGGGCCACTGAAGCTTTCTTT	CASRPNGATEAFF
TRBV6-2/TRBV6-3	TRBJ2-1	-	-	TGTGCCAGCAGTCCCTACCAGGGGCTGCCCTACAATGAGCAGTTCTTC	CASSPYQGLPYNEQFF
TRBV7-9	TRBJ2-1	-	-	TGTGCCAGCAGCTTAGGCCTTTATGAGCAGTTCTTC	CASSLGLYEQFF
TRBV7-6	TRBJ1-4	-	TRBD1	TGTGCCAGCAGCCTGGCAGGGGGGGAAAAACTGTTTTTT	CASSLAGGEKLFF
TRBV7-2	TRBJ2-5	-	TRBD2	TGTGCCAGCAGGCCACTAGCGGGAAGAGAGACCCAGTACTTC	CASRPLAGRETQYF
TRBV5-1	TRBJ2-1	-	TRBD1	TGCGCCAGCAGCGACCGGGACAGTTACAATGAGCAGTTCTTC	CASSDRDSYNEQFF
TRBV7-9	TRBJ1-5	once	TRBD1	TGTGCCAGCAGCAGACCGGGACAGGGGGCTGGGAGTTACAATCAGCCCCAGCATTTT	CASSRPGQGAGSYNQPQHF
TRBV5-4	TRBJ1-2	once	-	TGTGCCAGCAGCCTAGACATGGGGGCTGGCTACACCTTC	CASSLDMGAGYTF
TRBV9	TRBJ1-4	few	TRBD1	TGTGCCAGCAGCGAGGGACAGGCAGTTAATGAAAAACTGTTTTTT	CASSEGQAVNEKLFF
TRBV14	TRBJ2-3	-	TRBD2	TGTGCCAGCAGCCAACTCCGGGGGGACGGCACAGATACGCAGTATTTT	CASSQLRGDGTDTQYF
TRBV5-1	TRBJ2-3	-	-	TGCGCCAGCTGGGGGGGCCTGTCAGATACGCAGTATTTT	CASWGGLSDTQYF
TRBV4-1	TRBJ2-1	-	TRBD2	TGCGCCAGCAGCCGACGGGCTAGCGGGAGTGGGGATGAGCAGTTCTTC	CASSRRASGSGDEQFF
TRBV7-9	TRBJ1-5	-	TRBD1	TGTGCCAGCAGCTTAGGGACAGGGGGCAATCAGCCCCAGCATTTT	CASSLGTGGNQPQHF
TRBV5-1	TRBJ2-5	-	-	TGCGCCAGCAGCTTGGGTGGGGCGGGCGCTGAGACCCAGTACTTC	CASSLGGAGAETQYF
TRBV5-1	TRBJ2-3	-	-	TGCGCCAGCAGCTTGGGACCGGGAGATACGCAGTATTTT	CASSLGPGDTQYF
TRBV7-3	TRBJ2-3	-	TRBD2	TGTGCCAGCAGCCTCGGGGGGTTTTTCACAGATACGCAGTATTTT	CASSLGGFFTDTQYF
TRBV6-2/TRBV6-3	TRBJ1-5	-	TRBD1	TGTGCCAGCAGTTCCCCCCCAGACAGGGTGTGGGATCAGCCCCAGCATTTT	CASSSPPDRVWDQPQHF
TRBV27	TRBJ1-1	-	TRBD1	TGTGCCAGCAGTCAAAAGGGGGCCCACACTGAAGCTTTCTTT	CASSQKGAHTEAFF
TRBV20-1	TRBJ1-5	-	-	TGCAGTGCTAGTGGAGCCTATAGCAATCAGCCCCAGCATTTT	CSASGAYSNQPQHF
TRBV20-1	TRBJ2-3	once	-	TGCAGTGCTAGTGCCAGGGTTACAGATACGCAGTATTTT	CSASARVTDTQYF
TRBV6-6	TRBJ1-5	-	-	TGTGCCAGCAGTAGAGACACAAGCAATCAGCCCCAGCATTTT	CASSRDTSNQPQHF
TRBV11-2	TRBJ2-6	-	-	TGTGCCAGCATCTTACCTGGGGCCAACGTCCTGACTTTC	CASILPGANVLTF
TRBV2	TRBJ2-7	few	-	TGTGCCAGCAATGCCCGTGGGTGGGAGCAGTACTTC	CASNARGWEQYF
TRBV27	TRBJ2-5	-	-	TGTGCCAGCAGTTGGCAGGGAGGAGATGGAGAGACCCAGTACTTC	CASSWQGGDGETQYF
TRBV4-2	TRBJ2-1	-	TRBD2	TGTGCCAGCAGCCAAGGGACTAGCGGTATCAATGAGCAGTTCTTC	CASSQGTSGINEQFF
TRBV7-3	TRBJ1-1	once	-	TGTGCCAGCAGCGCACAGGGAGGTCACACTGAAGCTTTCTTT	CASSAQGGHTEAFF
TRBV6-6	TRBJ2-2	-	TRBD1	TGTGCCAGCAGTATCCGGGACAGTTATAGCGGGGAGCTGTTTTTT	CASSIRDSYSGELFF
TRBV5-6	TRBJ2-5	-	TRBD1	TGTGCCAGCAGCTTGGTCAGGGGGCGGTGGGAGACCCAGTACTTC	CASSLVRGRWETQYF
TRBV5-1	TRBJ1-1	-	TRBD1	TGCGCCAGCAGCACCCGGACAGGGGGCTCTGAAGCTTTCTTT	CASSTRTGGSEAFF
TRBV4-3	TRBJ1-3	-	-	TGCGCCAGCAGCCAAGGGCCTCAGCGGGGGAGTGCTGGAAACACCATATATTTT	CASSQGPQRGSAGNTIYF
TRBV18	TRBJ2-5	-	-	TGTGCCAGCTCACCACGAGTGGAGACCCAGTACTTC	CASSPRVETQYF
TRBV5-1	TRBJ2-5	-	-	TGCGCCAGCAGCTTGGTCCAGGGGACAGAGACCCAGTACTTC	CASSLVQGTETQYF
TRBV5-4	TRBJ1-3	once	-	TGTGCCAGCAGCTTGGGGGTCGCGGGACGGAGCTCTGGAAACACCATATATTTT	CASSLGVAGRSSGNTIYF
TRBV5-1	TRBJ1-4	-	-	TGCGCCAGCAGCTTACAGGGAGGTGAAAAACTGTTTTTT	CASSLQGGEKLFF
TRBV7-3	TRBJ1-1	-	-	TGTGCCAGCAGCTTAACTGAGGGCGCCACTGAAGCTTTCTTT	CASSLTEGATEAFF
TRBV21-1	TRBJ2-1	-	-	TGTGCCAGCCTGGGGACTAGCGGGAGGTCTTACAATGAGCAGTTCTTC	CASLGTSGRSYNEQFF
TRBV7-8	TRBJ2-1	-	TRBD1	TGTGCCAGCAGCTTAGAACCCCTGGGGTGGACAGGGAACAATGAGCAGTTCTTC	CASSLEPLGWTGNNEQFF
TRBV7-3	TRBJ2-3	-	TRBD2	TGTGCCAGCAGCTTAAAAGGGACTAGGGGCCCTAGACTATCTAGCACAGATACGCAGTATTTT	CASSLKGTRGPRLSSTDTQYF
TRBV7-2	TRBJ2-1	-	-	TGTGCCAGCTCCGCTATAGCGAGGTCCTACAATGAGCAGTTCTTC	CASSAIARSYNEQFF
TRBV3-1/TRBV3-2	TRBJ2-2	-	-	TGTGCCAGCAGCCAAGAGGACCGGTACTGGGCCGGGGAGCTGTTTTTT	CASSQEDRYWAGELFF
TRBV3-1/TRBV3-2	TRBJ2-2	once	-	TGTGCCAGCAGCCAAGAAGGATGGCAGCGGTACACCGGGGAGCTGTTTTTT	CASSQEGWQRYTGELFF
TRBV29-1	TRBJ1-1	-	TRBD1	TGCAGCGCCGACCCGGATGTGGACAGGGACACTGAAGCTTTCTTT	CSADPDVDRDTEAFF
TRBV3-1/TRBV3-2	TRBJ2-2	-	-	TGTGCCAGCAGACGATGGACCGGGGAGCTGTTTTTT	CASRRWTGELFF
TRBV3-1/TRBV3-2	TRBJ1-2	-	TRBD1	TGTGCCAGCAGCCAAGGACAGGGCCGCGGCTACACCTTC	CASSQGQGRGYTF
TRBV7-9	TRBJ1-3	-	-	TGTGCCAGCAGCCCCGCAGGAGCCTCTGGAAACACCATATATTTT	CASSPAGASGNTIYF
TRBV10-3	TRBJ1-2	-	TRBD1	TGTGCCATCAGTGCCGGGACAGACTATGGCTACACCTTC	CAISAGTDYGYTF
TRBV14	TRBJ2-5	once	TRBD2	TGTGCCAGCAGCCAAGAAGTCAGGACTAGCGGGGAGACCCAGTACTTC	CASSQEVRTSGETQYF